The T cell receptor (beta chain) under discussion was sequenced for a study of early T cells in non-severe SARS-CoV-2 infection. TCRdb independently ran MiXCR on the 5' RACE reads; one entry per CDR3 protein. The table includes 80,000 to 100,000 distinct CDR3 sequences, 14% detected once. The CDR3 has 14 amino acids. The V gene's germline CDR1 is LGHDT and CDR2 YNNKEL (reference sequence). Trimming at V came to 6 bases and at J to 3 bases, leaving 3 bases not matched to a gene. Sequenced input: whole blood. This receptor was taken from an adult who was a healthcare worker with PCR-confirmed SARS-CoV-2 infection or an uninfected control (not recorded which). This rearrangement joins TRBV3-1 to TRBJ1-2; TRBD1 matches 11 bases. The CDR3 nucleotides read TGTGCCAGCAGTAGGACAGGGGGCGACTATGGCTACACCTTC. Amino acids: CASSRTGGDYGYTF.